This entry features one T cell receptor beta chain sequence. Its antigen remains unidentified. The length of the CDR3 is 14 residues. V was shortened by 8 bases and J by 3 bases, with 20 bases between the two germline ends. Germline V lookup: CDR1 DFQATT, CDR2 SNEGSKA (reference sequence). The data stem from a study of lung T cells in sarcoidosis with Löfgren's syndrome. On the study more broadly: Sarcoidosis features CD4+ T cell accumulation in bronchoalveolar lavage fluid.

Findings and caveats of the study: TRAV12-1 and TRBV2 were reportedly most expanded in Löfgren's patients. Shared TRAV12-1 and TRBV2 CDR3 motifs were reported across several patients.

One entry per CDR3 protein results from TCRdb running MiXCR on the reads. Of more than 8,500 distinct CDR3 sequences listed, around 21% are singletons. Sequenced sample: CD4+ T cells from bronchoalveolar lavage fluid. The chain links TRBV20-1 to TRBJ2-7, with D tentatively TRBD1 or TRBD2 (6 bases each). The source of this sequence is a human donor with sarcoidosis (Löfgren's syndrome or another form), or a control subject (not recorded which). The CDR3 sequence is CSLGGKGGYYEQYF. CDR3 bases: TGCAGTCTAGGGGGTAAGGGGGGTTACTACGAGCAGTACTTC.